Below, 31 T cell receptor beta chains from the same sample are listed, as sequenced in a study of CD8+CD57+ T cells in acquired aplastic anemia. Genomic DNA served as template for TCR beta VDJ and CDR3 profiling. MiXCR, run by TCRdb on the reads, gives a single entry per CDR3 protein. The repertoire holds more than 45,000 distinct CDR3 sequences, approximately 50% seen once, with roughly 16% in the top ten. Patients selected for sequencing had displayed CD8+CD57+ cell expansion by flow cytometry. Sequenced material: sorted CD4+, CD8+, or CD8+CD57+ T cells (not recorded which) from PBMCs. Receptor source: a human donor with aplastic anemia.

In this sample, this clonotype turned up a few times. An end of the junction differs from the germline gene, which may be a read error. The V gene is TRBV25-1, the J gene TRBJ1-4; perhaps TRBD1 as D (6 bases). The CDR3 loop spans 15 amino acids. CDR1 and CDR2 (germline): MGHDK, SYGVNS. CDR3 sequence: CASSESEQGYEKLFF. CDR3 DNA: TGTGCCAGCAGTGAGTCAGAACAGGGTTATGAGAAACTGTTTTTT.

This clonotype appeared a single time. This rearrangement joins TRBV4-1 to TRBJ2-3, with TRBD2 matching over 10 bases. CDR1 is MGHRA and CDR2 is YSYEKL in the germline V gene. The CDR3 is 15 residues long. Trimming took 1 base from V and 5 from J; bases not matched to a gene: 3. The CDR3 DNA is TGCGCCAGCAGCCAAGTGGCTAGCGGGAGAGATACGCAGTATTTT. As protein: CASSQVASGRDTQYF.

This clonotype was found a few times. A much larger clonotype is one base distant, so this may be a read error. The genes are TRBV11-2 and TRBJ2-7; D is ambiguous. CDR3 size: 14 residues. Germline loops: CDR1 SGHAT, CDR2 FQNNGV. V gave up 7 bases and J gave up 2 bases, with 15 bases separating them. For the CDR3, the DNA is TGTGCCAGCACCCTTTCCGACGGAACCTACGAGCAGTACTTC. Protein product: CASTLSDGTYEQYF.

The CDR3 DNA is TGTGCCAGCAGTCCGCACCAGGGGGCCGCAGATACGCAGTATTTT. It translates to CASSPHQGAADTQYF. J is TRBJ2-3 and V is TRBV6-2 or TRBV6-3; 8 nucleotides align to TRBD1. Germline V gives CDR1 MNHEY, CDR2 SVGEGT. The CDR3 sequence is 15 residues long. J lost 4 bases, V lost 5 bases, and 8 bases had no gene match.

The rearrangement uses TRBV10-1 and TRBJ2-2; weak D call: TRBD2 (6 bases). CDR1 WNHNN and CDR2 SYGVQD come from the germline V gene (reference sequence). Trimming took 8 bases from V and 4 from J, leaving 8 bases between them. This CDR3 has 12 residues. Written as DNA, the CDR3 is TGCGCCAGCGCGGGGTTCACCGGGGAGCTGTTTTTT. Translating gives CASAGFTGELFF.

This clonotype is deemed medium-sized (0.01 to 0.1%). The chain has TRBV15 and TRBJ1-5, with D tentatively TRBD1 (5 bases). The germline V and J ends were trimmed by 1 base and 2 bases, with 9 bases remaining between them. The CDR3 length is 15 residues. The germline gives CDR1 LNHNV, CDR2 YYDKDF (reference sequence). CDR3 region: CATSRVRDGNQPQHF. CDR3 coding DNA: TGTGCCACCAGCAGAGTTAGGGACGGCAATCAGCCCCAGCATTTT.

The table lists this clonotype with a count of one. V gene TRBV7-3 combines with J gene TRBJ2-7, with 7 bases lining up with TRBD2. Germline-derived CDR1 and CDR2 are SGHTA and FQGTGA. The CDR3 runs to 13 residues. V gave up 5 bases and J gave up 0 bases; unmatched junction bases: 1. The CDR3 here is CASSAGDSYEQYF. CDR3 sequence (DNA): TGTGCCAGCAGCGCGGGGGACTCCTACGAGCAGTACTTC.

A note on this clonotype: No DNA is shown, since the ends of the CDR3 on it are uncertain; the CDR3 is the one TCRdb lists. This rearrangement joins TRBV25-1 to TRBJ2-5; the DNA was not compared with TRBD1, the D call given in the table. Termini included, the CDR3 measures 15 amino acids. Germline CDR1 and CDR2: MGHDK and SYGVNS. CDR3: CVLLCQKGVVETQYF.

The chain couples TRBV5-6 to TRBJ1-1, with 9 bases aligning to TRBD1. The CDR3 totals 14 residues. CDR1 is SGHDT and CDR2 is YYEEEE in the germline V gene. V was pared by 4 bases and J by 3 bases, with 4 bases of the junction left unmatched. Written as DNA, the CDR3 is TGTGCCAGCAGCCCCAGGACAGGGGACACTGAAGCTTTCTTT. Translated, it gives CASSPRTGDTEAFF.

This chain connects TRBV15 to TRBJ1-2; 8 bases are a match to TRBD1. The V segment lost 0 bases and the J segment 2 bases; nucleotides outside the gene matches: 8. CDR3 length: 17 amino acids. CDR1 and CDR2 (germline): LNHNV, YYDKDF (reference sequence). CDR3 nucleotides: TGTGCCACCAGCAGAGATAGGCAGGGGGCAAAAAACTATGGCTACACCTTC. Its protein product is CATSRDRQGAKNYGYTF.

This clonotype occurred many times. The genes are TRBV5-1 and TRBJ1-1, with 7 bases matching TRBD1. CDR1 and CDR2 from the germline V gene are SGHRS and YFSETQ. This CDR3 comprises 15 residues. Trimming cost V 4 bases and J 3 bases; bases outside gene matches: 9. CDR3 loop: CASSLLTGLDTEAFF. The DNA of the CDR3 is TGCGCCAGCAGCCTCTTGACAGGGTTGGACACTGAAGCTTTCTTT. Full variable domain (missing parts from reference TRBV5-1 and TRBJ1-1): KAGVTQTPRYLIKTRGQQVTLSCSPISGHRSVSWYQQTPGQGLQFLFEYFSETQRNKGNFPGRFSGRQFSNSRSEMNVSTLELGDSALYLCASSLLTGLDTEAFFGQGTRLTVV.

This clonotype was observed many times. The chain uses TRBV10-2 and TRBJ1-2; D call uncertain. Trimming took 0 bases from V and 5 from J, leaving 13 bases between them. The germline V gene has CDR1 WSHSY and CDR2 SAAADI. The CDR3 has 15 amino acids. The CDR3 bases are TGCGCCAGCAGTGAGTCGAGTGGGCAGCTTTATGGCTACACCTTC. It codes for CASSESSGQLYGYTF.

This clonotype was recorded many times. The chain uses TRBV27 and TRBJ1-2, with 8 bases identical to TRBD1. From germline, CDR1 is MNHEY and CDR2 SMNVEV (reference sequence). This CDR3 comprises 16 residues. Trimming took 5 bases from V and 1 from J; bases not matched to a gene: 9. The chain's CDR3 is CASSPSQGAINYGYTF. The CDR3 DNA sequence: TGTGCCAGCAGTCCATCTCAGGGGGCGATTAACTATGGCTACACCTTC.

The CDR3 sequence is CASSTSGSYEQYF. Here the CDR3 DNA reads TGTGCCAGTAGTACTAGCGGGTCCTACGAGCAGTACTTC. The J gene is TRBJ2-7, the V gene TRBV19; 8 bases agree with TRBD2. This CDR3 has 13 amino acids. The germline V gene has CDR1 LNHDA and CDR2 SQIVND (reference sequence). Trimming removed 4 bases from V and 1 base from J; junction bases left unmatched: 0.

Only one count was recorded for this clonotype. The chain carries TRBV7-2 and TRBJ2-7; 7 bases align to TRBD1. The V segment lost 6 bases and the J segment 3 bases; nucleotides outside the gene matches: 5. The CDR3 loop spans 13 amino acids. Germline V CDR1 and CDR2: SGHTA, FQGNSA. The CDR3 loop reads CASRQGRDYEQYF. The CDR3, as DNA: TGTGCCAGCAGACAGGGGCGAGACTACGAGCAGTACTTC.

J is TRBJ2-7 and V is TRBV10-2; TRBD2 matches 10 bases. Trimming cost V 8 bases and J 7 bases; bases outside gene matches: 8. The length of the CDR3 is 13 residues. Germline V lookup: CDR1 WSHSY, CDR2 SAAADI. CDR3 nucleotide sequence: TGCGCCAGCTCGGCTAGCGGGGGACGGGAGCAGTACGTC. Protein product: CASSASGGREQYV.

The CDR3 DNA reads TGCGCCACCTCGAGGGGCCAAGGAAACACCATATATTTT. This sequence encodes CATSRGQGNTIYF. The chain recombines TRBV10-1 with TRBJ1-3, with D possibly matching TRBD1 (5 bases). The germline gives CDR1 WNHNN, CDR2 SYGVQD (reference sequence). Trimming took 10 bases from V and 4 from J, leaving 14 bases between them. The CDR3 contains 13 residues.

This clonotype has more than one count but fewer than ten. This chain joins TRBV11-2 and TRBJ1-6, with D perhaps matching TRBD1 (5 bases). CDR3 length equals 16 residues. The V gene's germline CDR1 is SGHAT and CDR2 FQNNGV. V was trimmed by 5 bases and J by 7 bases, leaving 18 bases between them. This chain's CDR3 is CASSPKRDGANSPLHF. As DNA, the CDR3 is TGTGCCAGCAGCCCGAAACGGGACGGAGCAAATTCACCCCTCCACTTT.

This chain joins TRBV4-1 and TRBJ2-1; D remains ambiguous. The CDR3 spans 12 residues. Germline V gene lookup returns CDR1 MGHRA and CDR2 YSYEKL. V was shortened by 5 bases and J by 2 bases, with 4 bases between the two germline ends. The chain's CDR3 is CASSIAYNEQFF. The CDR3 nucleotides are TGCGCCAGCAGCATAGCCTACAATGAGCAGTTCTTC.

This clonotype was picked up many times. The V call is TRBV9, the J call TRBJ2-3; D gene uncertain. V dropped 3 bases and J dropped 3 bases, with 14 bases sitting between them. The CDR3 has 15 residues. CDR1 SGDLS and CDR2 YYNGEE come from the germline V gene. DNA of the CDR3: TGTGCCAGCAGCGATCCCGTCGTCGGTACAGATACGCAGTATTTT. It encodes CASSDPVVGTDTQYF.

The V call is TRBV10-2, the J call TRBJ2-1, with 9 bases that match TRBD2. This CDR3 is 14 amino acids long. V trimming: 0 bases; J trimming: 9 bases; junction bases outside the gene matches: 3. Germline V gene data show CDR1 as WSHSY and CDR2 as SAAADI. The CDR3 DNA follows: TGCGCCAGCAGTGAGTCGAATAGCGGGAGTGAGCAGTTCTTC. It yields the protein CASSESNSGSEQFF.

The CDR3 sequence: CATRSSGVGNEQFF. CDR3 DNA sequence: TGTGCCACCAGGTCTAGCGGGGTTGGTAATGAGCAGTTCTTC. The V and J genes are TRBV24-1 and TRBJ2-1; 9 positions match TRBD2. Trimming at V came to 7 bases and at J to 7 bases, leaving 7 bases not matched to a gene. This CDR3 is built from 14 residues. Germline assignment: CDR1 KGHDR and CDR2 SFDVKD.

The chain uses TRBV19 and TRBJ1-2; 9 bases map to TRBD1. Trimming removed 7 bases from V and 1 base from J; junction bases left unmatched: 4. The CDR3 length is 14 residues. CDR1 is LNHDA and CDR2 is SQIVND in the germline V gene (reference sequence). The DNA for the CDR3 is TGTGCCAGTACCGGGACAGGGAATAACTATGGCTACACCTTC. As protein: CASTGTGNNYGYTF. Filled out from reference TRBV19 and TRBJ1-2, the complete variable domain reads DGGITQSPKYLFRKEGQNVTLSCEQNLNHDAMYWYRQDPGQGLRLIYYSQIVNDFQKGDIAEGYSVSREKKESFPLTVTSAQKNPTAFYLCASTGTGNNYGYTFGSGTRLTVV.

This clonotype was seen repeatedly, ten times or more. The CDR3 DNA sequence: TGTGCCAGCAGAAGGGGGTCCAGCCCCCAGTACTTC. This sequence encodes CASRRGSSPQYF. V is TRBV7-9 and J is TRBJ2-5; TRBD1 might be the D (6 bases). The CDR3 spans 12 residues. The ends were cut back, 6 bases at V and 9 bases at J, with 14 bases in the middle. The germline CDR1 and CDR2 sequences are SEHNR and FQNEAQ (reference sequence). Looking up the rest from reference TRBV7-9 and TRBJ2-5 gives the full variable domain: DTGVSQNPRHKITKRGQNVTFRCDPISEHNRLYWYRQTLGQGPEFLTYFQNEAQLEKSRLLSDRFSAERPKGSFSTLEIQRTEQGDSAMYLCASRRGSSPQYFGPGTRLLVL.

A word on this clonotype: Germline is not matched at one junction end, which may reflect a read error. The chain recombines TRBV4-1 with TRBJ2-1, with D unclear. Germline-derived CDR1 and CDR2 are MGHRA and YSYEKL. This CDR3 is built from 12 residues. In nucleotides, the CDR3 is TGCGCCGGCAGCTTGTCAGGCAATGAGCAGTTCTTC. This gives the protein CAGSLSGNEQFF.

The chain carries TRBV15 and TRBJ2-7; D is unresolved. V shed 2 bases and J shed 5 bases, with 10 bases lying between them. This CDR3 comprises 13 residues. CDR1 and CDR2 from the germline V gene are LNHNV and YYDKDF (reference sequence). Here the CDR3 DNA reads TGTGCCACCAGCAGACAGGCTCCTGACGAGCAGTACTTC. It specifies CATSRQAPDEQYF.

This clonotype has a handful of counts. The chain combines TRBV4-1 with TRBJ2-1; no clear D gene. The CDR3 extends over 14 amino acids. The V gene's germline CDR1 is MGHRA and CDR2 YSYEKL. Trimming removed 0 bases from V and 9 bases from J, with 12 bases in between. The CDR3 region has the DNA TGCGCCAGCAGCCAAGAGAGGCCGATGCCTGAGCAGTTCTTC. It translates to CASSQERPMPEQFF.

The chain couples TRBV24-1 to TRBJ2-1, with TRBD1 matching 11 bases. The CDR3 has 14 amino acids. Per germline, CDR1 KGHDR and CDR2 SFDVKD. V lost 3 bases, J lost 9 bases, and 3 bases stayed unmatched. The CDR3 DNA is TGTGCCACCAGTGATCGGACAGGGGGCATTGAGCAGTTCTTC. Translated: CATSDRTGGIEQFF.

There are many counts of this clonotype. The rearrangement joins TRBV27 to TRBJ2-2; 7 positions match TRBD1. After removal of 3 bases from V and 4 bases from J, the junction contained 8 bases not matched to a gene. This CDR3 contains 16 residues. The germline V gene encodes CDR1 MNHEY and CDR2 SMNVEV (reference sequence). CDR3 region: CASSFRGGATTGELFF. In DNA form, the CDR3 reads TGTGCCAGCAGTTTTCGAGGGGGCGCGACCACCGGGGAGCTGTTTTTT.

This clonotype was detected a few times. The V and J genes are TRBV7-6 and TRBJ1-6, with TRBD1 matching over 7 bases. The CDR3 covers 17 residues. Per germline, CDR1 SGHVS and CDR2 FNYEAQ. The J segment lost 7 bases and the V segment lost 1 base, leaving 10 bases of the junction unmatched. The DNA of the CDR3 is TGTGCCAGCAGCTTAGACTTAGGCGGGACAGAGAATTCACCCCTCCACTTT. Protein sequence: CASSLDLGGTENSPLHF.

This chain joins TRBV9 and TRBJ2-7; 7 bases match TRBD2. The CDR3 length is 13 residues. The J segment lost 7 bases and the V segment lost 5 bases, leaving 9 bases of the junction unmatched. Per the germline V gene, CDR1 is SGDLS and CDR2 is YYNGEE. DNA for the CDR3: TGTGCCAGCAGTACCCGCGGGAGTGATGAGCAGTACTTC. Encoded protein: CASSTRGSDEQYF.